The 24 T cell receptor beta chains below were found in one sample sequenced in a study of shared clonotypes between healthy human individuals. Repertoires were generated with immunoSEQ multiplex PCR, while TCRdb's copy carries only in-frame clones and drops some. The sample yields millions of clones, about 92% seen once. Sequencing input: naive CD4+ T cells from PBMCs. Subset meaning: CD45RA+ positively selected. The receptors stem from a man younger than 30 in good health. Some clones in this sample may be carry-over from other donors' samples.

V and J are TRBV5-6 and TRBJ2-5, with 7 positions matching TRBD2. CDR1 is SGHDT, CDR2 YYEEEE, per germline. The junction had 7 bases not matched to a gene; V was cut back by 3 bases and J by 5 bases. The CDR3 is made up of 14 amino acids. CDR3 nucleotides: TGTGCCAGCAGCTCCCTGCGGGAGACGGAGACCCAGTACTTC. Its translation: CASSSLRETETQYF.

The chain couples TRBV28 to TRBJ1-2; D is ambiguous. The CDR3 has 13 residues. Germline-derived CDR1 and CDR2 are MDHEN and SYDVKM. V was trimmed by 1 base and J by 2 bases, leaving 5 bases between them. The CDR3 spells CASSLYQNYGYTF. The CDR3 DNA follows: TGTGCCAGCAGTTTATACCAGAACTATGGCTACACCTTC.

This sequence joins TRBV7-9 and TRBJ1-1; TRBD1 matches 9 bases. The CDR3 contains 15 residues. CDR1 and CDR2 (germline): SEHNR, FQNEAQ (reference sequence). Losses at the gene ends were 5 bases for V and 5 bases for J; bases not matched to a gene: 9. CDR3 residues: CASSLGTGKFTEAFF. The CDR3 DNA reads TGTGCCAGCAGCCTAGGGACAGGGAAGTTTACTGAAGCTTTCTTT.

CDR3 sequence: CASSEISPLLSEQYF. The CDR3, as DNA: TGTGCCAGCAGTGAAATTTCGCCTCTTCTCTCCGAGCAGTACTTC. V gene TRBV6-1 combines with J gene TRBJ2-7; D not certain. Germline CDR1 MNHNS, CDR2 SASEGT. V lost 2 bases and J 6 bases, leaving 17 bases between the germline ends. This CDR3 comprises 15 residues.

Details on this clone: Other DNA sequences in the sample encode the same CDR3. The chain couples TRBV10-3 to TRBJ1-1; perhaps TRBD1 as D (6 bases). V was shortened by 3 bases and J by 3 bases, with 8 bases between the two germline ends. CDR3 size: 13 residues. Germline-derived CDR1 and CDR2 are ENHRY and SYGVKD. The CDR3 DNA reads TGTGCCATCAGTGAAAGGGGGGACACTGAAGCTTTCTTT. Translation gives CAISERGDTEAFF.

This chain links TRBV5-1 with TRBJ1-1, with TRBD1 as a possible D gene (5 bases). Trimming left V 0 bases short and J 4 bases short, with 13 bases between. Germline loops: CDR1 SGHRS, CDR2 YFSETQ. This CDR3 region has 15 residues. In nucleotides, the CDR3 is TGCGCCAGCAGCTTGGAAGGGGATGGTTTCACTGAAGCTTTCTTT. Its protein product is CASSLEGDGFTEAFF.

This clone has only one observation. This chain links TRBV7-3 with TRBJ2-1, with 9 bases lining up with TRBD2. Per the germline V gene, CDR1 is SGHTA and CDR2 is FQGTGA. Trimming cost V 4 bases and J 3 bases; bases outside gene matches: 4. The CDR3 contains 15 residues. The CDR3 region is CASSSSGNRYNEQFF. The CDR3 bases are TGTGCCAGCAGCTCTAGCGGGAACCGCTACAATGAGCAGTTCTTC.

About this clone itself: Other DNA sequences in this sample translate to the same CDR3. CDR3 nucleotide sequence: TGTGCCAGCAGTGAAGCACTGAACACTGAAGCTTTCTTT. This codes for CASSEALNTEAFF. V is TRBV6-1 and J is TRBJ1-1; no firm D call. CDR3 length: 13 amino acids. V lost 0 bases and J lost 0, with 2 bases in between. Germline CDR1 MNHNS, CDR2 SASEGT.

This clone has only a few counts. Other DNA sequences in the sample encode the same CDR3. This sequence joins TRBV28 and TRBJ1-2, with D perhaps matching TRBD1 (6 bases). This CDR3 region has 12 residues. Trimming pared 8 bases from V and 4 bases from J, leaving 11 bases between. Germline-derived CDR1 and CDR2 are MDHEN and SYDVKM. CDR3 nucleotide sequence: TGTGCCAGCCTGGGACAAGGCTATGGCTACACCTTC. Protein: CASLGQGYGYTF.

J is TRBJ1-2 and V is TRBV6-5, with D possibly being TRBD1 (5 bases). The CDR3 has 14 residues. The V gene's germline CDR1 is MNHEY and CDR2 SVGAGI. Trimming shortened V by 5 bases and J by 8 bases, and 18 bases separated the two germline ends. CDR3 in amino acids: CASSRQPPVSGYTF. Written as DNA, the CDR3 is TGTGCCAGCAGTCGACAGCCCCCGGTTTCAGGCTACACCTTC.

The rearrangement links TRBV10-2 to TRBJ1-2, with D hard to call. With 7 bases removed from V and 11 bases from J, the gap between germline ends came to 23 bases. The CDR3 covers 14 residues. Germline lookup yields CDR1 WSHSY and CDR2 SAAADI. In nucleotides, the CDR3 is TGCGCCAGCACTAATCTTATCCCCCTCCGGGGTTACACCTTC. Amino acids: CASTNLIPLRGYTF.

Comment on this clone: The same CDR3 is also encoded by other DNA sequences in this sample. The V and J genes are TRBV5-1 and TRBJ2-7; 8 bases map to TRBD2. Germline V gene data show CDR1 as SGHRS and CDR2 as YFSETQ. Trimming removed 5 bases from V and 2 bases from J; junction bases left unmatched: 6. CDR3 length: 14 amino acids. The CDR3 DNA sequence: TGCGCCAGCAGTTCCACTAGCGGCCCCTACGAGCAGTACTTC. Its protein is CASSSTSGPYEQYF.

The chain couples TRBV5-1 to TRBJ2-1; 10 bases map to TRBD2. Germline lookup yields CDR1 SGHRS and CDR2 YFSETQ. The junction had 5 bases not matched to a gene; V was cut back by 0 bases and J by 8 bases. This CDR3 spans 15 amino acids. In DNA form, the CDR3 reads TGCGCCAGCAGCTTGGCACTAGCGGGAATCCATGAGCAGTTCTTC. Residues: CASSLALAGIHEQFF.

In regard to this clone: The sample holds other DNA sequences that translate to the same CDR3. J is TRBJ2-5 and V is TRBV30, with D perhaps TRBD1 (6 bases). The V and J ends lost 1 base and 4 bases respectively, with 10 bases between them. Germline CDR1 is GTSNPN and CDR2 is SVGIG (reference sequence). The CDR3 runs to 13 residues. CDR3 in DNA: TGTGCCTGGAGTGGGGGGCTTCGAGAGACCCAGTACTTC. It codes for CAWSGGLRETQYF.

The V gene is TRBV7-8, the J gene TRBJ2-1; D perhaps matches TRBD1 (6 bases). The ends were cut back, 1 base at V and 5 bases at J, with 21 bases in the middle. Germline V gene lookup returns CDR1 SGHVS and CDR2 FQNEAQ. This CDR3 region has 18 residues. The CDR3 DNA reads TGTGCCAGCAGCTTAGGGTATACCGGGACACGAACCAACAATGAGCAGTTCTTC. It specifies CASSLGYTGTRTNNEQFF.

The chain combines TRBV10-3 with TRBJ1-4; 8 bases match TRBD1. With 6 bases clipped from V and 6 bases from J, the junction kept 6 bases outside the gene matches. Per germline, CDR1 ENHRY and CDR2 SYGVKD. The CDR3 has 14 amino acids. In DNA form, the CDR3 reads TGTGCCATCAGAAAAACAGGGGGTGATGAAAAACTGTTTTTT. Translation: CAIRKTGGDEKLFF.

The V call is TRBV7-3, the J call TRBJ2-1; D is undetermined. Germline assignment: CDR1 SGHTA and CDR2 FQGTGA. The V end lost 1 base, the J end lost 8 bases, and 18 bases lay between the germline ends. This CDR3 spans 16 amino acids. DNA of the CDR3: TGTGCCAGCAGCTTAAGGTGGGCAGATTCGGGCCATGAGCAGTTCTTC. This sequence encodes CASSLRWADSGHEQFF.

The V gene is TRBV5-1, the J gene TRBJ1-2; weak D call: TRBD1 (6 bases). V was pared by 1 base and J by 4 bases, with 14 bases between. The CDR3 has 15 amino acids. Germline V gene sequence: CDR1 SGHRS, CDR2 YFSETQ. The CDR3 sequence is CASSLTGAQSYGYTF. In DNA form, the CDR3 reads TGCGCCAGCAGCTTGACGGGGGCGCAGAGCTATGGCTACACCTTC.

This chain joins TRBV5-1 and TRBJ1-5; D not resolved. CDR1 and CDR2 (germline): SGHRS, YFSETQ. Trimming left V 4 bases short and J 1 base short, with 15 bases between. CDR3 length: 16 amino acids. The chain's CDR3 is CASSPSRSSSNQPQHF. The DNA for the CDR3 is TGCGCCAGCAGCCCTAGTAGGTCCTCGAGCAATCAGCCCCAGCATTTT. Full variable domain (remainder filled in from reference TRBV5-1 and TRBJ1-5): KAGVTQTPRYLIKTRGQQVTLSCSPISGHRSVSWYQQTPGQGLQFLFEYFSETQRNKGNFPGRFSGRQFSNSRSEMNVSTLELGDSALYLCASSPSRSSSNQPQHFGDGTRLSIL.

This clone has a handful of counts. This chain joins TRBV19 and TRBJ1-5; 7 bases fit TRBD1. CDR1 is LNHDA, CDR2 SQIVND, per germline (reference sequence). The trim removed 3 bases at V and 4 bases at J, leaving 6 bases unmatched. The CDR3 is 15 amino acids. The DNA for the CDR3 is TGTGCCAGTAGTATCGACAGGGTGTGGAATCAGCCCCAGCATTTT. Translated, it gives CASSIDRVWNQPQHF.

This clone showed up just once. This rearrangement joins TRBV5-1 to TRBJ2-7, with TRBD2 matching 14 bases. The length of the CDR3 is 16 residues. Germline trimming cut 4 bases from V and 5 bases from J; bases unmatched to any gene: 8. The germline gives CDR1 SGHRS, CDR2 YFSETQ. DNA for the CDR3: TGCGCCAGCAGCGTGACTAGCGGGAGGGCCGGTAACGAGCAGTACTTC. It yields the protein CASSVTSGRAGNEQYF.

The chain carries TRBV18 and TRBJ2-7, with D perhaps TRBD1 (6 bases). V was trimmed by 2 bases and J by 2 bases, leaving 13 bases between them. Germline V lookup: CDR1 KGHSH, CDR2 LQKENI. The CDR3 has 15 residues. The CDR3 sequence: CASSPVVGGPYEQYF. The DNA of the CDR3 is TGTGCCAGCTCACCAGTGGTAGGGGGTCCCTACGAGCAGTACTTC.

The chain has TRBV4-1 and TRBJ2-6; 10 positions agree with TRBD2. CDR1 MGHRA and CDR2 YSYEKL come from the germline V gene. CDR3 length equals 19 residues. V lost 2 bases to trimming and J lost 3 bases; unmatched junction nucleotides: 10. The CDR3 is CASSQPGTSVQVGANVLTF. CDR3 DNA sequence: TGCGCCAGCAGCCAACCAGGGACTAGCGTCCAGGTTGGGGCCAACGTCCTGACTTTC.

The chain couples TRBV29-1 to TRBJ2-3; D possibly corresponds to TRBD1 (5 bases). The germline CDR1 and CDR2 sequences are SQVTM and ANQGSEA. The CDR3 contains 14 residues. Deletions cut 6 bases from V and 0 bases from J, with 13 bases between. The CDR3 region has the DNA TGCAGCGTCGCCCCCAGGGTTAGCACAGATACGCAGTATTTT. It translates to CSVAPRVSTDTQYF.